A selection of T cell receptor beta chains follows, all from one sample in a study of cytomegalovirus exposure and HLA in healthy donors. This table comes from immunoSEQ multiplex PCR, and its TCRdb copy is limited to in-frame clones, with some not included. This table has about 170,000 clones, roughly 60% appearing once. The sequenced sample was PBMCs. These TCRs come from a man aged 35 to 55 in good health and CMV-seronegative. Each CDR3 is given with its conserved first and last residue. D genes are given only for firm matches.

cdr3_aa: CASSYSQGSGYTF
v_call: TRBV6-5
d_call: -

cdr3_aa: CASSWGTGGREKLFF
v_call: TRBV27
d_call: TRBD1

cdr3_aa: CASSPGQGGQPQHF
v_call: TRBV27
d_call: -

cdr3_aa: CASGTRTSGGSYEQYF
v_call: TRBV5-1
d_call: TRBD2

cdr3_aa: CASSQVSAGTYEQYF
v_call: TRBV4-1
d_call: TRBD2

cdr3_aa: CASSLAGLAGAYEQYF
v_call: TRBV5-4
d_call: TRBD2

cdr3_aa: CASSPLAGGTYEQYF
v_call: TRBV5-1
d_call: TRBD2

cdr3_aa: CASSVDINTEAFF
v_call: TRBV5-1
d_call: -

cdr3_aa: CASSIRHSNGYTF
v_call: TRBV19
d_call: -

cdr3_aa: CASYSGTPSYEQYF
v_call: TRBV6-1
d_call: -

cdr3_aa: CATSRQFQETQYF
v_call: TRBV15
d_call: -

cdr3_aa: CASRDPSGASYNEQFF
v_call: TRBV27
d_call: TRBD2

cdr3_aa: CASSGGSSYNEQFF
v_call: TRBV5-6
d_call: -

cdr3_aa: CASSFGTSNYEQYF
v_call: TRBV5-1
d_call: TRBD2

cdr3_aa: CASSTDRGQETQYF
v_call: TRBV6-1
d_call: TRBD1

cdr3_aa: CASRVKDVAGAGKTQYF
v_call: TRBV25-1
d_call: TRBD2

cdr3_aa: CASSLGQGVKTQYF
v_call: TRBV19
d_call: TRBD1

cdr3_aa: CASNHRELGNQPQHF
v_call: TRBV28
d_call: -

cdr3_aa: CASSLSSASSYEQYF
v_call: TRBV7-2
d_call: -

cdr3_aa: CASSLGASGVTDTQYF
v_call: TRBV7-2
d_call: TRBD2

cdr3_aa: CASSLAPGDYTEKLFF
v_call: TRBV7-2
d_call: -

cdr3_aa: CASSLGASYEQFF
v_call: TRBV11-3
d_call: -

cdr3_aa: CASSPLSEKLFF
v_call: TRBV4-2
d_call: -

cdr3_aa: CASSIGQGGGETQYF
v_call: TRBV19
d_call: TRBD1

cdr3_aa: CASSLGPQGNNQPQHF
v_call: TRBV7-2
d_call: -

cdr3_aa: CASSPPYRAGNEQFF
v_call: TRBV19
d_call: -

cdr3_aa: CASSSAYEQYF
v_call: TRBV6-5
d_call: -

cdr3_aa: CASSRDWFSRNNEQFF
v_call: TRBV5-6
d_call: -

cdr3_aa: CASRRTDSSYEQYF
v_call: TRBV6-5
d_call: -

cdr3_aa: CASGSSPGTDTEAFF
v_call: TRBV19
d_call: TRBD1

cdr3_aa: CASSHTSGGGSKNIQYF
v_call: TRBV4-1
d_call: TRBD2

cdr3_aa: CASSLNAGGNGYTF
v_call: TRBV7-2
d_call: TRBD1

cdr3_aa: CASSTQGDGNEQYF
v_call: TRBV6-6
d_call: -

cdr3_aa: CASSLQGGQKTEAFF
v_call: TRBV7-2
d_call: TRBD1

cdr3_aa: CASSDPGKTTYEQYF
v_call: TRBV25-1
d_call: -

cdr3_aa: CATRNGSQETQYF
v_call: TRBV10-3
d_call: -

cdr3_aa: CASSATGQMRGGETQYF
v_call: TRBV9
d_call: -

cdr3_aa: CASSSTGQENSPLHF
v_call: TRBV5-1
d_call: TRBD1

cdr3_aa: CARLAGINEQFF
v_call: TRBV7-3
d_call: TRBD2

cdr3_aa: CASSWGPGQGAYEQYF
v_call: TRBV5-1
d_call: TRBD1

cdr3_aa: CASSINRASHEQYF
v_call: TRBV27
d_call: -

cdr3_aa: CASSFRGVQETQYF
v_call: TRBV7-2
d_call: -

cdr3_aa: CASSPTGFQPQHF
v_call: TRBV7-8
d_call: -

cdr3_aa: CASRASGGLRYSGANVLTF
v_call: TRBV27
d_call: TRBD2

cdr3_aa: CASSQGAELYNEQFF
v_call: TRBV7-3
d_call: -

cdr3_aa: CASSTRDRVLGEQYF
v_call: TRBV5-4
d_call: TRBD1

cdr3_aa: CASSISGASNQPQHF
v_call: TRBV19
d_call: -

cdr3_aa: CSVGGQGYGYTF
v_call: TRBV29-1
d_call: TRBD1

cdr3_aa: CSDTEYEAFF
v_call: TRBV29-1
d_call: -

cdr3_aa: CASSGSNFKDTEAFF
v_call: TRBV6-1
d_call: -

cdr3_aa: CSSSSQDPGETEAFF
v_call: TRBV7-9
d_call: -

cdr3_aa: CASSLGRGRSNTEAFF
v_call: TRBV5-4
d_call: -

cdr3_aa: CASSLVRTGGDVNTEAFF
v_call: TRBV5-1
d_call: TRBD1

cdr3_aa: CASSMYGSSYEQYF
v_call: TRBV19
d_call: -

cdr3_aa: CASSTRTAQETQYF
v_call: TRBV7-2
d_call: -

cdr3_aa: CASSPNLGQGYGNTIYF
v_call: TRBV5-4
d_call: TRBD1

cdr3_aa: CASSQTTSGGAHVDTQYF
v_call: TRBV14
d_call: TRBD2